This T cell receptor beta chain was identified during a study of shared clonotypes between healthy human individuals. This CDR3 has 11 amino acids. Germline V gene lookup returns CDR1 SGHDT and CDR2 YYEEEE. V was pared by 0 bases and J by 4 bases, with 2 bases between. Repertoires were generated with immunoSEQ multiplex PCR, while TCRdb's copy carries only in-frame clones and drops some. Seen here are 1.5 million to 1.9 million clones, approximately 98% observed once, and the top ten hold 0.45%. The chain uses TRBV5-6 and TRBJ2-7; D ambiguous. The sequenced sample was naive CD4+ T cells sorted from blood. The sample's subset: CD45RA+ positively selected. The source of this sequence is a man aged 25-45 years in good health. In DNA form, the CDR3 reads TGTGCCAGCAGCTTGGAGTACGAGCAGTACTTC. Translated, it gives CASSLEYEQYF.